These 21 T cell receptor beta chains originate from one sample sequenced in a study of blood T cell repertoires in COVID-19. Produced via immunoSEQ multiplex PCR; TCRdb's table is partial and in-frame only. The sample holds hundreds of thousands of clones, around 88% seen once. The sequenced sample consisted of peripheral blood. These receptors were obtained from a woman aged 60-75 years with COVID-19, enrolled during active disease.

The rearrangement uses TRBV4-1 and TRBJ2-7; 11 nucleotides align to TRBD1. CDR1 MGHRA and CDR2 YSYEKL come from the germline V gene. The CDR3 is 16 amino acids. Trimming removed 0 bases from V and 3 bases from J; junction bases left unmatched: 4. The CDR3 here is CASSQDWGQGGYEQYF. The CDR3, as DNA: TGCGCCAGCAGCCAAGATTGGGGACAGGGGGGCTACGAGCAGTACTTC.

The gene calls are TRBV2 and TRBJ1-1; D might be TRBD1 (6 bases). The CDR3 totals 14 residues. Germline assignment: CDR1 SNHLY and CDR2 FYNNEI. The germline V and J ends were trimmed by 4 bases and 2 bases, with 11 bases remaining between them. The CDR3 sequence is CASSVTGFNTEAFF. The CDR3 DNA follows: TGTGCCAGCAGTGTGACAGGTTTTAACACTGAAGCTTTCTTT.

The rearrangement joins TRBV5-1 to TRBJ2-1; TRBD2 aligns across 8 bases. With 3 bases clipped from V and 2 bases from J, the junction kept 10 bases outside the gene matches. The germline gives CDR1 SGHRS, CDR2 YFSETQ. CDR3 length: 17 amino acids. CDR3 DNA sequence: TGCGCCAGCAGCTCCGGGACTAGTAGGGGTCCCTACAATGAGCAGTTCTTC. Protein sequence: CASSSGTSRGPYNEQFF.

The J gene is TRBJ1-1, the V gene TRBV6-5, with D perhaps matching TRBD1 (6 bases). The CDR3 sequence is 13 residues long. Trimming removed 10 bases at V and 1 base at J, with 13 bases between. Germline-derived CDR1 and CDR2 are MNHEY and SVGAGI. CDR3 sequence (DNA): TGTGCCACAACCGGGACATCGAACACTGAAGCTTTCTTT. Protein product: CATTGTSNTEAFF.

The V gene is TRBV12-5, the J gene TRBJ2-2; TRBD1 matches 10 bases. Trimming at V came to 3 bases and at J to 6 bases, leaving 13 bases not matched to a gene. In germline, CDR1 is LGHNT, CDR2 FRNRAP. This CDR3 is 18 amino acids long. In DNA form, the CDR3 reads TGTGCTAGTGGTTTCGAGATCCCCGGGACAGGGGCCGCCGGGGAGCTGTTTTTT. Encoded protein: CASGFEIPGTGAAGELFF.

The chain is built from TRBV27 and TRBJ2-1; 7 bases align to TRBD2. Germline-derived CDR1 and CDR2 are MNHEY and SMNVEV (reference sequence). V shed 3 bases, J shed 0 bases, and the junction held 5 bases outside the gene matches. The CDR3 loop spans 16 amino acids. The CDR3 region has the DNA TGTGCCAGCAGTTTTAGCGGGTGGACCTCCTACAATGAGCAGTTCTTC. This encodes CASSFSGWTSYNEQFF.

This sequence joins TRBV5-1 and TRBJ1-1, with D unresolved. CDR3 size: 15 residues. V gave up 4 bases and J gave up 6 bases, with 19 bases separating them. Germline V gives CDR1 SGHRS, CDR2 YFSETQ. CDR3 amino acids: CASSLNGPRSAEAFF. The CDR3 nucleotides read TGCGCCAGCAGCCTTAATGGCCCTAGGAGCGCTGAAGCTTTCTTT.

This chain uses TRBV9 with TRBJ2-3; 11 bases map to TRBD2. This CDR3 is 19 amino acids long. Trimming cost V 4 bases and J 2 bases; bases outside gene matches: 15. Germline V gene sequence: CDR1 SGDLS, CDR2 YYNGEE. The CDR3 bases are TGTGCCAGCAGCTCACCCGGGTTAGCGGGGGGGTTCCTCACAGATACGCAGTATTTT. It encodes CASSSPGLAGGFLTDTQYF. The variable domain in full, with the rest retrieved from reference TRBV9 and TRBJ2-3, is DSGVTQTPKHLITATGQRVTLRCSPRSGDLSVYWYQQSLDQGLQFLIQYYNGEERAKGNILERFSAQQFPDLHSELNLSSLELGDSALYFCASSSPGLAGGFLTDTQYFGPGTRLTVL.

V is TRBV6-4 and J is TRBJ1-4; TRBD1 agrees at 8 bases. Germline CDR1 reads MRHNA; CDR2 reads SNTAGT. The CDR3 runs 15 residues. V was clipped by 5 bases and J by 8 bases; unmatched bases: 10. The CDR3 spells CASSQTGQETEKLFF. The CDR3 DNA reads as TGTGCCAGCAGTCAGACGGGACAGGAAACCGAAAAACTGTTTTTT.

This clone has only a few counts. V is TRBV2 and J is TRBJ2-7; a weak D match, TRBD2 (5 bases). V was pared by 6 bases and J by 3 bases, with 6 bases between. The germline gives CDR1 SNHLY, CDR2 FYNNEI. The CDR3 has 11 residues. The CDR3 DNA is TGTGCCAGCAGCGGGGTCTACGAGCAGTACTTC. It encodes CASSGVYEQYF.

The V gene is TRBV6-5, the J gene TRBJ2-7; D perhaps matches TRBD2 (6 bases). Germline V gene data show CDR1 as MNHEY and CDR2 as SVGAGI. V was cut by 6 bases and J by 9 bases, with 21 bases left in between. This CDR3 contains 14 residues. The CDR3 spells CASRLAAPGQRQYF. The CDR3 nucleotides read TGTGCCAGCAGACTAGCTGCACCCGGTCAGCGGCAGTACTTC.

The CDR3 DNA sequence: TGCGCCAGCAGCCAAGATAACAGGGGGCAACTACATGAAGCTTTCTTT. Translation gives CASSQDNRGQLHEAFF. This chain uses TRBV4-1 with TRBJ1-1; 9 nucleotides match TRBD1. Germline V lookup: CDR1 MGHRA, CDR2 YSYEKL. This CDR3 region has 16 residues. Trimming cost V 0 bases and J 7 bases; bases outside gene matches: 9.

The V gene is TRBV6-1, the J gene TRBJ1-2; D gene ambiguous. This CDR3 has 15 residues. Trimming pared 3 bases from V and 8 bases from J, leaving 19 bases between. The germline gives CDR1 MNHNS, CDR2 SASEGT. DNA for the CDR3: TGTGCCAGCAGTGACCACAGTCAACACTCCCTGGGCTACACCTTC. It specifies CASSDHSQHSLGYTF.

This chain's CDR3 is CASSLVGAYNSPLHF. CDR3 coding DNA: TGTGCCAGCAGTTTAGTAGGGGCGTATAATTCACCCCTCCACTTT. The V gene is TRBV27, the J gene TRBJ1-6; TRBD1 is a possible D gene (5 bases). This CDR3 region has 15 residues. CDR1 is MNHEY and CDR2 is SMNVEV in the germline V gene (reference sequence). Trimming shortened V by 2 bases and J by 4 bases, and 9 bases separated the two germline ends.

A few counts support this clone. One end of the junction does not line up with germline, which may come from a read error. The V and J genes are TRBV12-5 and TRBJ1-1, with D possibly TRBD1 on 6 matching bases. Germline V CDR1 and CDR2: LGHNT, FRNRAP. CDR3 size: 14 residues. CDR3 region: CASGLGGGNTEAFF. The CDR3, as DNA: TGTGCTAGTGGCTTGGGGGGCGGCAACACTGAAGCTTTCTTT.

The V and J genes are TRBV9 and TRBJ2-2; 10 bases align to TRBD1. Germline values: CDR1 SGDLS, CDR2 YYNGEE. V dropped 4 bases and J dropped 8; count of bases not matched to a gene: 11. The CDR3 covers 16 residues. CDR3 sequence reads: CASSPPPTGGSGELFF. As DNA, the CDR3 is TGTGCCAGCAGCCCCCCCCCGACAGGGGGCTCAGGGGAGCTGTTTTTT.

This chain joins TRBV19 and TRBJ1-4, with 8 bases matching TRBD1. V lost 5 bases to trimming and J lost 7 bases; unmatched junction nucleotides: 6. Germline values: CDR1 LNHDA, CDR2 SQIVND (reference sequence). The CDR3 is 14 residues long. The CDR3 sequence: CASSPSGGPEKLFF. CDR3 coding DNA: TGTGCCAGTAGTCCTTCAGGGGGCCCTGAAAAACTGTTTTTT.

The chain couples TRBV2 to TRBJ1-2; D ambiguous. This CDR3 is built from 11 residues. Germline V lookup: CDR1 SNHLY, CDR2 FYNNEI. The ends were cut back, 6 bases at V and 5 bases at J, with 7 bases in the middle. The CDR3 region is CASRAAYGYTF. The CDR3 DNA is TGTGCCAGCAGAGCGGCATATGGCTACACCTTC.

This clone was counted once. The CDR3 bases are TGTGCCAGCAGCTTGTTGAGTCCCGGGGATCAGCCCCAGCATTTT. Translating gives CASSLLSPGDQPQHF. The J gene is TRBJ1-5, the V gene TRBV5-4; no reliable D call. Germline-derived CDR1 and CDR2 are SGHNT and YYREEE (reference sequence). CDR3 length equals 15 residues. Between the trimmed V and J ends, which lost 1 base and 5 bases, there was a span of 13 bases.

The chain carries TRBV2 and TRBJ1-1; TRBD1 matches 7 bases. Unmatched junction bases numbered 5, after V lost 2 bases and J lost 2 bases. Per germline, CDR1 SNHLY and CDR2 FYNNEI. There are 15 residues in the CDR3. The CDR3 coding sequence is TGTGCCAGCAGTGAACTTGGGACAGCTAACACTGAAGCTTTCTTT. Its translation: CASSELGTANTEAFF.

The V and J genes are TRBV19 and TRBJ1-1; a possible D gene is TRBD1 (6 bases). This CDR3 region has 15 residues. Germline lookup yields CDR1 LNHDA and CDR2 SQIVND (reference sequence). V was trimmed by 3 bases and J by 2 bases, leaving 13 bases between them. CDR3: CASSMWIGGNTEAFF. CDR3 nucleotide sequence: TGTGCCAGTAGTATGTGGATTGGGGGCAACACTGAAGCTTTCTTT. The variable domain in full, completed from reference TRBV19 and TRBJ1-1, reads DGGITQSPKYLFRKEGQNVTLSCEQNLNHDAMYWYRQDPGQGLRLIYYSQIVNDFQKGDIAEGYSVSREKKESFPLTVTSAQKNPTAFYLCASSMWIGGNTEAFFGQGTRLTVV.